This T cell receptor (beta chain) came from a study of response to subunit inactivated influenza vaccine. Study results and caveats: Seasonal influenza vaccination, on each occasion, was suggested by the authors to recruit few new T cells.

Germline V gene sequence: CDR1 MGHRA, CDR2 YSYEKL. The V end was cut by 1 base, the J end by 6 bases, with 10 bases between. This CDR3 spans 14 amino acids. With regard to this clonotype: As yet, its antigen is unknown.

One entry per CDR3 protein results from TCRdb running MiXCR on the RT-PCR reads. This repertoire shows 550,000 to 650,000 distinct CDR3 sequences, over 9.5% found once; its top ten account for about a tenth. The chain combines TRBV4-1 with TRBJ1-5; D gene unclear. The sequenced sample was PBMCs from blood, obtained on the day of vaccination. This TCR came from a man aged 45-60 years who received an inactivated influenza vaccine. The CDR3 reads CASSQGERAQPQHF. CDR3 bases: TGCGCCAGCAGCCAAGGAGAGAGGGCTCAGCCCCAGCATTTT.